This is a list of T cell receptor beta chains from one sample in a study of post-analysis software for immune sequencing data. TCRdb processed the PCR reads anew with MiXCR; each CDR3 protein has one entry. Seen here are hundreds of thousands of distinct CDR3 sequences, approximately 53% observed once, and the top ten hold around 4.5%. The sample consisted of blood. The receptors were gathered from a girl between 5 and 17 years old with multiple sclerosis. Each CDR3 is given with its conserved first and last residue. D genes are given only for firm matches. Size tells how often a clone was seen (once, few, many) or the class of an expanded clone, and some rows leave it out.

d_gene	abundance	v_gene	len	j_gene	CDR3nt	CDR3aa
NA	NA	TRBV15	18	TRBJ2-7	TGTGCCACCAGCAGAGATCTGACCCGAAGGGCGACTCCCTACGAGCAGTACTTC	CATSRDLTRRATPYEQYF
NA	NA	TRBV9	15	TRBJ2-5	TGTGCCAGCAGCGTAGAGTTCCTGGCGGGAGAGACCCAGTACTTC	CASSVEFLAGETQYF
TRBD1	NA	TRBV10-3	16	TRBJ1-1	TGTGCCATCAGTGGGACAGGGGCCAGGAGGGGGGCTGAAGCTTTCTTT	CAISGTGARRGAEAFF
NA	NA	TRBV12-3/TRBV12-4	12	TRBJ1-5	TGTGCCAGCAGTCCCAACTCCGGACCCCAGCATTTT	CASSPNSGPQHF
TRBD1	NA	TRBV6-6	14	TRBJ2-7	TGTGCCAGCCGACCCCGGGGACAGGGAAAAGAGCAGTACTTC	CASRPRGQGKEQYF
NA	NA	TRBV5-1	13	TRBJ2-1	TGCGCCAGCAGCTTGGAGGGGGACAATGAGCAGTTCTTC	CASSLEGDNEQFF
TRBD2	NA	TRBV27	15	TRBJ2-7	TGTGCCAGCAGTTTGGCTCTAGCGGGAGATTACGAGCAGTACTTC	CASSLALAGDYEQYF
NA	once	TRBV20-1	8	TRBJ1-2	TGCAGCCCTTCAGGCTACACCTTC	CSPSGYTF
NA	few	TRBV12-3/TRBV12-4	16	TRBJ2-2	TGTGCCAGCAGTTTAGGGGGTGGGGGTTCCACCGGGGAGCTGTTTTTT	CASSLGGGGSTGELFF
NA	once	TRBV12-3/TRBV12-4	13	TRBJ2-5	TGTGCCAGCAGCCCCGGGGTCTACAATGAGCAGTACTTC	CASSPGVYNEQYF
TRBD2	NA	TRBV7-8	18	TRBJ2-7	TGTGCCAGCAGCTTAACGACTTCACTAGCGGGGAAGTCCTACGAGCAGTACTTC	CASSLTTSLAGKSYEQYF
NA	NA	TRBV7-9	14	TRBJ2-1	TGTGCCAGCAGCTTAATAAGGTCTAACAATGAGCAGTTCTTC	CASSLIRSNNEQFF
NA	few	TRBV10-3	15	TRBJ2-7	TGTGCCATCAGAGTTGGGGGCCCCAGATCCCCCGAGCAGTACTTC	CAIRVGGPRSPEQYF
NA	NA	TRBV4-1	16	TRBJ2-1	TGCGCCAGCAGCCAATCCTTAGCGATTAATTACAATGAGCAGTTCTTC	CASSQSLAINYNEQFF
TRBD2	NA	TRBV10-3	15	TRBJ2-1	TGTGCCATCAGCGACCTAGCGGGGGTCGACAATGAGCAGTTCTTC	CAISDLAGVDNEQFF
TRBD2	few	TRBV6-5	15	TRBJ2-7	TGTGCCAGCAGTTACGGGAGGGGAAAAGTCTACGAGCGGTACTTC	CASSYGRGKVYERYF
NA	many	TRBV7-3	13	TRBJ2-5	TGTGCCAGCAGCCCGGGCAACCAAGAGACCCAGTACTTC	CASSPGNQETQYF
NA	NA	TRBV5-8	14	TRBJ2-7	TGTGCCAGCAGCGGGGCCCGCAGCTCCTACGAGCAGTACTTC	CASSGARSSYEQYF
NA	NA	TRBV7-6	14	TRBJ1-1	TGTGCCAGCAGCCTTCGACTGGGGAACACTGAAGCTTTCTTT	CASSLRLGNTEAFF
NA	NA	TRBV18	13	TRBJ2-5	TGTGCCAGCTCACCCCGGGACCGGGGGACCCAGTACTTC	CASSPRDRGTQYF
NA	NA	TRBV6-1	12	TRBJ1-1	TGTGCCAGCACCCCGTGGACAGTCGAAGCTTTCTTT	CASTPWTVEAFF
TRBD2	few	TRBV4-1	15	TRBJ2-7	TGCGCCAGCAGCCAAGATTGGTCGGGGGGCTACGAGCAGTACTTC	CASSQDWSGGYEQYF
NA	NA	TRBV6-5	13	TRBJ2-4	TGTGCCAGCAGTTACTCCGGCAAAAACATTCAGTACTTC	CASSYSGKNIQYF
TRBD1	NA	TRBV4-1	14	TRBJ2-5	TGCGCCAGCAGCCAAGCGGACAGGGTAGAGACCCAGTACTTC	CASSQADRVETQYF
NA	NA	TRBV7-8	17	TRBJ2-1	TGTGCCAGCAGCAGATGGGCCGCCCCTTTGGATAACAATGAGCAGTTCTTC	CASSRWAAPLDNNEQFF
NA	NA	TRBV15	15	TRBJ2-2	TGTGCCACCAGCAGAGACGTTAAGGGGTCCGGGGAGCTGTTTTTT	CATSRDVKGSGELFF
NA	NA	TRBV12-3/TRBV12-4	12	TRBJ1-2	TGTGCCAGCAGTCCCCAATTTCCTGGCTACACCTTC	CASSPQFPGYTF
NA	NA	TRBV24-1	13	TRBJ2-1	TGTGCCACCAGTGATGACCTCTACAATGAGCAGTTCTTC	CATSDDLYNEQFF
NA	NA	TRBV12-3/TRBV12-4	14	TRBJ2-1	TGTGCCAGCAGTTTACGACCCCGGAGGAATGAGCAGTTCTTC	CASSLRPRRNEQFF
NA	NA	TRBV20-1	12	TRBJ1-2	TGCAGTGCTAGAGTGCAGGGCTATGGCTACACCTTC	CSARVQGYGYTF
NA	NA	TRBV29-1	12	TRBJ1-2	TGCAGCGTTGAATTCGGAGTCTATGGCTACACCTTC	CSVEFGVYGYTF
TRBD2	NA	TRBV29-1	15	TRBJ2-3	TGCAGCGTTGAAGGTGTAGCGGGGGGGGTGTCGACGCAGTATTTT	CSVEGVAGGVSTQYF
TRBD1	NA	TRBV12-3/TRBV12-4	15	TRBJ2-6	TGTGCCAGCAGTGTGACAGGGACCCGGGCCAACGTCCTGACTTTC	CASSVTGTRANVLTF
TRBD1	NA	TRBV10-2	15	TRBJ1-2	TGCGCCAGCCGCGATTCGGGGACAGGGATTCACGGCTACACCTTC	CASRDSGTGIHGYTF
TRBD2	NA	TRBV20-1	16	TRBJ2-1	TGCAGTGCTAGAGAAGGAGTAGCGGGAGGGCACAATGAGCAGTTCTTC	CSAREGVAGGHNEQFF
NA	NA	TRBV20-1	15	TRBJ1-1	TGCAGTGCTAGAGCCTCCGGAAGGGTGAACACTGAAGCTTTCTTT	CSARASGRVNTEAFF
NA	NA	TRBV20-1	13	TRBJ2-3	TGCAGTGTAAGGCCTCCTAGCACAGATACGCAGTATTTT	CSVRPPSTDTQYF
TRBD2	NA	TRBV5-1	16	TRBJ2-3	TGCGCCAGCAGCTTGGTGACTAGCGGGAGTCAAAATACGCAGTATTTT	CASSLVTSGSQNTQYF
NA	NA	TRBV20-1	13	TRBJ1-1	TGCAGTGCTAGGGACCCTACGAACACTGAAGCTTTCTTT	CSARDPTNTEAFF
NA	NA	TRBV6-5	14	TRBJ2-3	TGTGCCAGCAGCCAGACAGCTAGCACAGATACGCAGTATTTT	CASSQTASTDTQYF
NA	NA	TRBV6-6	17	TRBJ1-6	TGTGCCAGCACCCGCACCGTAACGGGCTCCTATAATTCACCCCTCCACTTT	CASTRTVTGSYNSPLHF
NA	once	TRBV5-1	13	TRBJ1-2	TGCGCCAGCAGCGAAGTGGGGAACTATGGCTACACCTTC	CASSEVGNYGYTF
NA	few	TRBV20-1	13	TRBJ2-7	TGCAGTGCAACGACTAGTTTTTCCTACGAGCAGTACTTC	CSATTSFSYEQYF
NA	NA	TRBV9	13	TRBJ2-1	TGTGCCAGCAGCGCTTTCCCCCTCCCTGAGCAGTTCTTC	CASSAFPLPEQFF
NA	NA	TRBV5-1	18	TRBJ2-1	TGCGCCAGCAGCTTGAAGGACGCAGGTCCGGACTCCTACAATGAGCAGTTCTTC	CASSLKDAGPDSYNEQFF
TRBD1	few	TRBV29-1	14	TRBJ1-4	TGCAGCGTTGAAGTACAGGGGGCGCAGGAAAAACTGTTTTTT	CSVEVQGAQEKLFF
NA	NA	TRBV12-3/TRBV12-4	13	TRBJ1-1	TGTGCCAGCAGCCCACCTGCGGCCACTGAAGCTTTCTTT	CASSPPAATEAFF
NA	NA	TRBV12-3/TRBV12-4	15	TRBJ2-1	TGTGCCAGCACTTGGACCGGGGTCGCCTACAGTGAGCAGTTCTTC	CASTWTGVAYSEQFF
TRBD1	few	TRBV7-6	15	TRBJ1-2	TGTGCCAGCAGCTCGGACAGGCAGGGGCACTATGGCTACACCTTC	CASSSDRQGHYGYTF
NA	few	TRBV29-1	11	TRBJ2-7	TGCAGCGTTGTAGCTGGGTACGAGCAGTACTTC	CSVVAGYEQYF
NA	NA	TRBV7-9	16	TRBJ2-5	TGTGCCAGCAGCTTAGAACGTCCGACAACCAGGGAGACCCAGTACTTC	CASSLERPTTRETQYF